These T cell receptor beta chains were read from a single sample in a study of blood T cell repertoires in COVID-19. The repertoire was sequenced with immunoSEQ multiplex PCR; TCRdb's copy has only in-frame clones and lacks some. The profile shows over 90,000 clones, approximately 79% of them singletons. The sequencing input was peripheral blood. The receptor source for this set is a man between 65 and 79 years old with COVID-19, enrolled during active disease. Each CDR3 is given with its conserved first and last residue. Fields, in order: CDR3 DNA, CDR3 protein, clone size, D gene, V gene, J gene. D genes are given only for firm matches. Clone size appears in some rows only: once, few, many, or a class for an expanded clone.

cdr3_nt: TGTGCCAGTAGTATAGTTCGGACAGTAAGGGCCGGGGAGCTGTTTTTT
cdr3_aa: CASSIVRTVRAGELFF
clone_size: few
d_call: .
v_call: TRBV19
j_call: TRBJ2-2

cdr3_nt: TGTGCCAGCAGCCTCGTAGGGAGCTTAAATCAGCCCCAGCATTTT
cdr3_aa: CASSLVGSLNQPQHF
clone_size: .
d_call: .
v_call: TRBV7-2
j_call: TRBJ1-5

cdr3_nt: TGTGCCAGCAGCCCCGGTCGGACAGCAACTAATGAAAAACTGTTTTTT
cdr3_aa: CASSPGRTATNEKLFF
clone_size: .
d_call: .
v_call: TRBV7-2
j_call: TRBJ1-4

cdr3_nt: TGTGCCAGCAGCTTAGGACTAGCGCGGAACGAGCAGTACTTC
cdr3_aa: CASSLGLARNEQYF
clone_size: .
d_call: TRBD2
v_call: TRBV7-2
j_call: TRBJ2-7

cdr3_nt: TGTGCCAGCAGTTTTTATGACAGGAACACTGAAGCTTTCTTT
cdr3_aa: CASSFYDRNTEAFF
clone_size: .
d_call: .
v_call: TRBV27
j_call: TRBJ1-1

cdr3_nt: TGTGCCAGCAGCCGAGGAAATACCGGGGAGCTGTTTTTT
cdr3_aa: CASSRGNTGELFF
clone_size: .
d_call: .
v_call: TRBV14
j_call: TRBJ2-2

cdr3_nt: TGTGCCAGCTCACCACAGGGGTTGTACACTGAAGCTTTCTTT
cdr3_aa: CASSPQGLYTEAFF
clone_size: .
d_call: .
v_call: TRBV18
j_call: TRBJ1-1

cdr3_nt: TGTGCCAGCAGTGGGGGACAGGGGCCCTACGAGCAGTACTTC
cdr3_aa: CASSGGQGPYEQYF
clone_size: .
d_call: TRBD1
v_call: TRBV25-1
j_call: TRBJ2-7

cdr3_nt: TGTGCCAGCGACCATTTTGCGGCCGTATCCTACAATGAGCAGTTCTTC
cdr3_aa: CASDHFAAVSYNEQFF
clone_size: .
d_call: .
v_call: TRBV11-2
j_call: TRBJ2-1

cdr3_nt: TGTGCCAGCTCCGGGACGGGGGACTCCTACGAGCAGTACTTC
cdr3_aa: CASSGTGDSYEQYF
clone_size: .
d_call: .
v_call: TRBV5-5
j_call: TRBJ2-7

cdr3_nt: TGTGCGGGACAGACCTCTGGAAACACCATATATTTT
cdr3_aa: CAGQTSGNTIYF
clone_size: .
d_call: TRBD1
v_call: TRBV6-5
j_call: TRBJ1-3

cdr3_nt: TGTGCCAGCTCACCACCGAACAGGGGGCTCAGAGATACGCAGTATTTT
cdr3_aa: CASSPPNRGLRDTQYF
clone_size: few
d_call: TRBD1
v_call: TRBV18
j_call: TRBJ2-3

cdr3_nt: TGTGCCAGCAGTCGCTACAGGGGGCGAAGGGAGCAGTACTTC
cdr3_aa: CASSRYRGRREQYF
clone_size: .
d_call: TRBD1
v_call: TRBV6-5
j_call: TRBJ2-7

cdr3_nt: TGTGCCAGCAGTTTCCCAAATGGCTACACCTTC
cdr3_aa: CASSFPNGYTF
clone_size: .
d_call: .
v_call: TRBV28
j_call: TRBJ1-2

cdr3_nt: TGTGCCAGCAGACCGGGACAGGGGGCCTACAATGAGCAGTTCTTC
cdr3_aa: CASRPGQGAYNEQFF
clone_size: .
d_call: TRBD1
v_call: TRBV6-5
j_call: TRBJ2-1

cdr3_nt: TGTGCCAGCAGTCCGTACGCCCAACTAGCGGGAAGGTACGAGCAGTACTTC
cdr3_aa: CASSPYAQLAGRYEQYF
clone_size: .
d_call: TRBD2
v_call: TRBV27
j_call: TRBJ2-7

cdr3_nt: TGTGCCAGCACTCCCCCAGGGTATAGCAATCAGCCCCAGCATTTT
cdr3_aa: CASTPPGYSNQPQHF
clone_size: .
d_call: .
v_call: TRBV28
j_call: TRBJ1-5

cdr3_nt: TGCGCCAGCAGCCTACTAGCGGGAGGCTACAATGAGCAGTTCTTC
cdr3_aa: CASSLLAGGYNEQFF
clone_size: .
d_call: TRBD2
v_call: TRBV4-3
j_call: TRBJ2-1

cdr3_nt: TGCGCCAGCAGCCGAGAGACCCAGGGGGATACGCAGTATTTT
cdr3_aa: CASSRETQGDTQYF
clone_size: .
d_call: .
v_call: TRBV4-3
j_call: TRBJ2-3

cdr3_nt: TGCAGCGGGGCTAGCGGGACAAATGAGCAGTTCTTC
cdr3_aa: CSGASGTNEQFF
clone_size: .
d_call: TRBD2
v_call: TRBV29-1
j_call: TRBJ2-1

cdr3_nt: TGTGCCAGCAGCCAGCACGGAGATGGCTACACCTTC
cdr3_aa: CASSQHGDGYTF
clone_size: .
d_call: .
v_call: TRBV7-2
j_call: TRBJ1-2

cdr3_nt: TGTGCCAGCAGTCCGGTTTTGTGGGCGAACACTGAAGCTTTCTTT
cdr3_aa: CASSPVLWANTEAFF
clone_size: .
d_call: .
v_call: TRBV28
j_call: TRBJ1-1

cdr3_nt: TGTGCCAGTCGCCCGGGACAGGGGAAAACTCAGCCCCAGCATTTT
cdr3_aa: CASRPGQGKTQPQHF
clone_size: .
d_call: TRBD1
v_call: TRBV6-5
j_call: TRBJ1-5

cdr3_nt: TGTGCCAGCAGTTACGCGGGCACTGAAGCTTTCTTT
cdr3_aa: CASSYAGTEAFF
clone_size: .
d_call: .
v_call: TRBV6-5
j_call: TRBJ1-1

cdr3_nt: TGTGCCAGCAGCCTCCTAACAGGGGGCTCCACAGATACGCAGTATTTT
cdr3_aa: CASSLLTGGSTDTQYF
clone_size: few
d_call: TRBD1
v_call: TRBV11-2
j_call: TRBJ2-3

cdr3_nt: TGCAGTGCTAGTCGACTAAATTACAATGAGCAGTTCTTC
cdr3_aa: CSASRLNYNEQFF
clone_size: .
d_call: .
v_call: TRBV20-1
j_call: TRBJ2-1

cdr3_nt: TGCAGCGTTGCCCAGCGGGACAGGGGTGGCTACACCTTC
cdr3_aa: CSVAQRDRGGYTF
clone_size: .
d_call: TRBD1
v_call: TRBV29-1
j_call: TRBJ1-2

cdr3_nt: TGTGCCTGGAGCGGAACAGGGGGGGATCAGCCCCAGCATTTT
cdr3_aa: CAWSGTGGDQPQHF
clone_size: few
d_call: TRBD1
v_call: TRBV30
j_call: TRBJ1-5

cdr3_nt: TGTGCCAGCAGCGTAGGGCAGGCTACTAACTATGGCTACACCTTC
cdr3_aa: CASSVGQATNYGYTF
clone_size: .
d_call: .
v_call: TRBV9
j_call: TRBJ1-2

cdr3_nt: TGTGCCAGTAGCCTTTTTGGGCCTAGACAGGGTCTGCCCGGGGAGCTGTTTTTT
cdr3_aa: CASSLFGPRQGLPGELFF
clone_size: few
d_call: TRBD1
v_call: TRBV19
j_call: TRBJ2-2

cdr3_nt: TGCAGTGCTACGTCGGGACATGAAGCTTTCTTT
cdr3_aa: CSATSGHEAFF
clone_size: few
d_call: .
v_call: TRBV20-1
j_call: TRBJ1-1

cdr3_nt: TGTGCCACCAGTGATTTAGCGGACAGGGTCCATGAGCAGTTCTTC
cdr3_aa: CATSDLADRVHEQFF
clone_size: .
d_call: TRBD1
v_call: TRBV24-1
j_call: TRBJ2-1

cdr3_nt: TGTGCCAGCAGTGAAGCGCGGGGGCGGGATGGCTACACCTTC
cdr3_aa: CASSEARGRDGYTF
clone_size: .
d_call: .
v_call: TRBV6-1
j_call: TRBJ1-2

cdr3_nt: TGCGCCAGCAGCCTCGGACAGGGGAATGGCTACACCTTC
cdr3_aa: CASSLGQGNGYTF
clone_size: .
d_call: TRBD1
v_call: TRBV4-3
j_call: TRBJ1-2

cdr3_nt: TGTGCCAGCAGCCGCGGGATCGGGGAGCTGTTTTTT
cdr3_aa: CASSRGIGELFF
clone_size: few
d_call: .
v_call: TRBV27
j_call: TRBJ2-2

cdr3_nt: TGTGCCAGCATGGGGGGGGCCACCTCGTCCCAGCATTTT
cdr3_aa: CASMGGATSSQHF
clone_size: .
d_call: .
v_call: TRBV28
j_call: TRBJ1-5

cdr3_nt: TGTGCCAGCAGATCCGGCGGGGATACGCAGTATTTT
cdr3_aa: CASRSGGDTQYF
clone_size: .
d_call: .
v_call: TRBV28
j_call: TRBJ2-3

cdr3_nt: TGTGCCAGCAAGAGGGGGCGCGAGCAGTACTTC
cdr3_aa: CASKRGREQYF
clone_size: once
d_call: TRBD1
v_call: TRBV12-3/TRBV12-4
j_call: TRBJ2-7

cdr3_nt: TGCGCCAGCAGCACACTAGCGGGGATCACCGGGGAGCTGTTTTTT
cdr3_aa: CASSTLAGITGELFF
clone_size: .
d_call: TRBD2
v_call: TRBV5-1
j_call: TRBJ2-2

cdr3_nt: TGTGCCAGCAGTGAAGTTGTAGGAGGCGGCGGCAATCAGCCCCAGCATTTT
cdr3_aa: CASSEVVGGGGNQPQHF
clone_size: once
d_call: .
v_call: TRBV6-1
j_call: TRBJ1-5

cdr3_nt: TGTGCCAGTAGGACCACCGGGACAAACGGTTGGAATCAGCCCCAGCATTTT
cdr3_aa: CASRTTGTNGWNQPQHF
clone_size: .
d_call: .
v_call: TRBV19
j_call: TRBJ1-5

cdr3_nt: TGTGCCAGCAGTGATCGACAGGGTTCCTACGAGCAGTACTTC
cdr3_aa: CASSDRQGSYEQYF
clone_size: .
d_call: TRBD1
v_call: TRBV6-1
j_call: TRBJ2-7

cdr3_nt: TGTGCCAGCAACCGAAGACAGGGCGCCGCGTCGAACACTGAAGCTTTCTTT
cdr3_aa: CASNRRQGAASNTEAFF
clone_size: once
d_call: TRBD1
v_call: TRBV28
j_call: TRBJ1-1

cdr3_nt: TGTGCCAGCAGAAGCGGCGGCCAGCTATTACCCCACGAGCAGTACTTC
cdr3_aa: CASRSGGQLLPHEQYF
clone_size: .
d_call: .
v_call: TRBV28
j_call: TRBJ2-7

cdr3_nt: TGCGCCAGCAGCCAAGAGGTCGGCGGGGGGGTCCACACCTTC
cdr3_aa: CASSQEVGGGVHTF
clone_size: .
d_call: .
v_call: TRBV4-3
j_call: TRBJ1-2

cdr3_nt: TGTGCCTGGAACGCCGGGACAGGGGGCGCGGGGACTGAAGCTTTCTTT
cdr3_aa: CAWNAGTGGAGTEAFF
clone_size: .
d_call: TRBD1
v_call: TRBV30
j_call: TRBJ1-1

cdr3_nt: TGTGCCACAATGACAGAGGAACAGGAAGACGGGGCCAACGTCCTGACTTTC
cdr3_aa: CATMTEEQEDGANVLTF
clone_size: .
d_call: .
v_call: TRBV24-1
j_call: TRBJ2-6

cdr3_nt: TGTGCCACCCAGGCTGGCTCGGAAGAGACCCAGTACTTC
cdr3_aa: CATQAGSEETQYF
clone_size: few
d_call: .
v_call: TRBV15
j_call: TRBJ2-5

cdr3_nt: TGTGCCAGCTCAGAACAGGGGTGGGGTCAGCCCCAGCATTTT
cdr3_aa: CASSEQGWGQPQHF
clone_size: .
d_call: TRBD1
v_call: TRBV27
j_call: TRBJ1-5

cdr3_nt: TGCGCCAGCAGCTTGGCCGCGAATTCACCCCTCCACTTT
cdr3_aa: CASSLAANSPLHF
clone_size: many
d_call: .
v_call: TRBV5-1
j_call: TRBJ1-6

cdr3_nt: TGTGCCAGCAGCCAAGAGCAGGTGGCTAGCGGGTACACCGGGGAGCTGTTTTTT
cdr3_aa: CASSQEQVASGYTGELFF
clone_size: .
d_call: TRBD2
v_call: TRBV4-2
j_call: TRBJ2-2

cdr3_nt: TGCGCCAGCAGTTCCTTAGGCAGGGCGAACACTGAAGCTTTCTTT
cdr3_aa: CASSSLGRANTEAFF
clone_size: .
d_call: .
v_call: TRBV10-2
j_call: TRBJ1-1

cdr3_nt: TGTGCCAGCAGCCAGGGGGGGAGAGGGAGCTCCTACGAGCAGTACTTC
cdr3_aa: CASSQGGRGSSYEQYF
clone_size: .
d_call: TRBD2
v_call: TRBV4-2
j_call: TRBJ2-7

cdr3_nt: TGCGCCAGCAGCTTGATTAGCGGGAGTTCAGATACGCAGTATTTT
cdr3_aa: CASSLISGSSDTQYF
clone_size: .
d_call: TRBD2
v_call: TRBV5-1
j_call: TRBJ2-3

cdr3_nt: TGTGCCAGCAGCGTAGCTCTTGAGACTAGCGTGAGCTCCTACAATGAGCAGTTCTTC
cdr3_aa: CASSVALETSVSSYNEQFF
clone_size: once
d_call: TRBD2
v_call: TRBV9
j_call: TRBJ2-1